A selection of T cell receptor beta chains follows, all from one sample in a study of blood T cell repertoires in COVID-19. Assay used: immunoSEQ multiplex PCR; TCRdb lists only in-frame clones, some missing. Of more than 250,000 clones listed, around 86% were seen once; the top ten hold under 3%. The sequenced sample was PBMCs or T cells enriched from blood (not recorded which). These receptor sequences come from a woman aged 18-29 years who had recovered from COVID-19. Both conserved end residues are part of each CDR3. The order of the fields is CDR3 protein, V gene, J gene.

CDR3: CAWSVGARSHYGYTF
V: TRBV30
J: TRBJ1-2

CDR3: CASSPGTARYLFF
V: TRBV11-3
J: TRBJ1-4

CDR3: CASSLRGGSYNEQFF
V: TRBV7-2
J: TRBJ2-1

CDR3: CASSLLGQGTDGYTF
V: TRBV5-1
J: TRBJ1-2

CDR3: CASSLSLTGATEAFF
V: TRBV11-3
J: TRBJ1-1

CDR3: CASGGSSGNTIYF
V: TRBV28
J: TRBJ1-3

CDR3: CASSRRTGTRDYNEQFF
V: TRBV7-9
J: TRBJ2-1

CDR3: CASSLYETGSLEPQHF
V: TRBV7-8
J: TRBJ1-5

CDR3: CASSQVWASAQTQYF
V: TRBV4-3
J: TRBJ2-5

CDR3: CATGTWPEQYF
V: TRBV25-1
J: TRBJ2-7

CDR3: CASSPYRELDTEAFF
V: TRBV27
J: TRBJ1-1

CDR3: CASSVEGRAGYEQYF
V: TRBV9
J: TRBJ2-7

CDR3: CATQTGPNEQFF
V: TRBV2
J: TRBJ2-1

CDR3: CSASQGPTYGYTF
V: TRBV20-1
J: TRBJ1-2

CDR3: CASSGQASQETQYF
V: TRBV6-2/TRBV6-3
J: TRBJ2-5

CDR3: CATSRVRSVYSYEQYF
V: TRBV15
J: TRBJ2-7

CDR3: CASSKQGAVSDTQYF
V: TRBV2
J: TRBJ2-3

CDR3: CASSQVVRLDRNAEAFF
V: TRBV4-3
J: TRBJ1-1

CDR3: CASSIGGAADTQYF
V: TRBV5-1
J: TRBJ2-3

CDR3: CASSQDQVGGSSYNEQFF
V: TRBV3-1/TRBV3-2
J: TRBJ2-1

CDR3: CASSMGQGNTEAFF
V: TRBV11-2
J: TRBJ1-1

CDR3: CASSPRVADRRTEKLFF
V: TRBV27
J: TRBJ1-4

CDR3: CASSIRLAGATDEQFF
V: TRBV11-2
J: TRBJ2-1

CDR3: CASSLYRAPGTGELFF
V: TRBV7-2
J: TRBJ2-2

CDR3: CASSLSPAGDYEQYF
V: TRBV28
J: TRBJ2-7

CDR3: CASSIDPSSAEAFF
V: TRBV19
J: TRBJ1-1

CDR3: CASSADREANTEAFF
V: TRBV6-2/TRBV6-3
J: TRBJ1-1